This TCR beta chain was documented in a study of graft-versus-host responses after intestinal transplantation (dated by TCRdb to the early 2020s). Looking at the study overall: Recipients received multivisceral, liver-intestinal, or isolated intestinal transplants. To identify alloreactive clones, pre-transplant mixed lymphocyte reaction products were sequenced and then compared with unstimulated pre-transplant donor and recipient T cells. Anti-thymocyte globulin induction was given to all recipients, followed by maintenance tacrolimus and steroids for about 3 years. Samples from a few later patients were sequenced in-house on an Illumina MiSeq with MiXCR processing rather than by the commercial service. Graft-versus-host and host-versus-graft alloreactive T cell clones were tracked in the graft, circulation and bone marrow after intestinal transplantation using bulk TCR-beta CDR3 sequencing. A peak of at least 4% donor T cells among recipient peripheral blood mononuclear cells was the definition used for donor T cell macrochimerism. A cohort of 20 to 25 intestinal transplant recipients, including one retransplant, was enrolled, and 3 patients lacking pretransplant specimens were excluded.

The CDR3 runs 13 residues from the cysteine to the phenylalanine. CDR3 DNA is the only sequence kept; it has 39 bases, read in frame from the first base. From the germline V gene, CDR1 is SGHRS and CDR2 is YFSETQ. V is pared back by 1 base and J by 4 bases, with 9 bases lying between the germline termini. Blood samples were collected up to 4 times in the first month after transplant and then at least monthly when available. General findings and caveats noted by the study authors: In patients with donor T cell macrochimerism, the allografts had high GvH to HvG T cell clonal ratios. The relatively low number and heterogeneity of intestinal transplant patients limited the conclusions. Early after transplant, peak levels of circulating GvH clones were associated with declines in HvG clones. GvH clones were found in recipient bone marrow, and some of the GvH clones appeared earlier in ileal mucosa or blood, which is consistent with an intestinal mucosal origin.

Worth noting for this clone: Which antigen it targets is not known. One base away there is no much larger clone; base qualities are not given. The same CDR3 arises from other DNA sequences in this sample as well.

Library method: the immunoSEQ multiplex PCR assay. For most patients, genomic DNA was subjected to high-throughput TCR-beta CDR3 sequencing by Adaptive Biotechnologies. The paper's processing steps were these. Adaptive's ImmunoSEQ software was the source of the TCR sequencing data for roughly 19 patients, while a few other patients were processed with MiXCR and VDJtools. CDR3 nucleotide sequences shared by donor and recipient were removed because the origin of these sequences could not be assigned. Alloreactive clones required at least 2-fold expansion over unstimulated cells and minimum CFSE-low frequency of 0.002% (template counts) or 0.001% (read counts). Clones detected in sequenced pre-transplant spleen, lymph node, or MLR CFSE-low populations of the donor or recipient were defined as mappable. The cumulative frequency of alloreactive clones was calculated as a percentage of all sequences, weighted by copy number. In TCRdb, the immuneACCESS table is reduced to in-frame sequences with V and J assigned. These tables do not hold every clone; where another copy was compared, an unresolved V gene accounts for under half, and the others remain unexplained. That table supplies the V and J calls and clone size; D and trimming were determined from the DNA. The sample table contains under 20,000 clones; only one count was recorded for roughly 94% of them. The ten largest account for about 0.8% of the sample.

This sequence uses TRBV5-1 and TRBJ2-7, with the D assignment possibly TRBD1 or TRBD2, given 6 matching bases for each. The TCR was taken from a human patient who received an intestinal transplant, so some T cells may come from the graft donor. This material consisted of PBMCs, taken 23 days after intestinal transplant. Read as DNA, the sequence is TGCGCCAGCAGCTTGAGAGGGGGGTACGAGCAGTACTTC. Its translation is CASSLRGGYEQYF.